These 27 T cell receptor beta chains share one sample of origin, sequenced in a study of blood T cell repertoires in COVID-19. TCRdb's copy holds only in-frame clones and misses some; the assay was immunoSEQ multiplex PCR. The sample has 200,000 to 300,000 clones, about 85% seen once. The specimen was peripheral blood. Receptor source: a man between 60 and 75 years old who had recovered from COVID-19.

The CDR3 sequence: CASTKTLGQETNYGYTF. CDR3 in DNA: TGTGCCAGCACCAAAACGCTGGGACAGGAGACTAACTATGGCTACACCTTC. V is TRBV7-9 and J is TRBJ1-2; 8 bases are a match to TRBD1. With 7 bases clipped from V and 0 bases from J, the junction kept 13 bases outside the gene matches. Germline CDR1 and CDR2: SEHNR and FQNEAQ (reference sequence). The CDR3 has 17 amino acids.

The rearrangement links TRBV6-5 to TRBJ1-5, with 7 bases identical to TRBD1. With V trimmed by 5 bases and J by 2 bases, 6 bases remained unmatched. This CDR3 is 15 amino acids long. Germline lookup yields CDR1 MNHEY and CDR2 SVGAGI. This chain's CDR3 is CASSTRQGGNQPQHF. The CDR3 DNA sequence: TGTGCCAGCAGTACCCGACAGGGTGGCAATCAGCCCCAGCATTTT.

Notes on this clone: The sample carries other DNA sequences with the same CDR3. The V gene is TRBV5-1, the J gene TRBJ1-2, with 11 bases that match TRBD1. The CDR3 is 14 amino acids. Germline V lookup: CDR1 SGHRS, CDR2 YFSETQ. The ends lost 4 bases at V and 2 bases at J; junction bases unmatched: 1. The CDR3, as DNA: TGCGCCAGCAGCCGGACAGGGGGCAACTATGGCTACACCTTC. This codes for CASSRTGGNYGYTF.

This clone was detected once. The chain has TRBV28 and TRBJ1-5; perhaps TRBD1 as D (5 bases). CDR3 size: 14 residues. V lost 8 bases to trimming and J lost 2 bases, with 13 bases between them. Germline V lookup: CDR1 MDHEN, CDR2 SYDVKM. Here the CDR3 reads CASGVVGRNQPQHF. The CDR3 region has the DNA TGTGCCAGCGGGGTAGTGGGGCGCAATCAGCCCCAGCATTTT.

This sequence joins TRBV30 and TRBJ1-5, with TRBD1 as a possible D gene (5 bases). This CDR3 region has 14 residues. V shed 2 bases and J shed 4 bases, with 12 bases lying between them. Germline lookup yields CDR1 GTSNPN and CDR2 SVGIG (reference sequence). The CDR3 reads CAWSQGPGNQPQHF. CDR3 nucleotide sequence: TGTGCCTGGAGTCAAGGGCCAGGGAATCAGCCCCAGCATTTT.

This rearrangement joins TRBV5-6 to TRBJ1-2; TRBD1 matches 7 bases. This CDR3 region has 13 residues. Germline CDR1 and CDR2: SGHDT and YYEEEE. The trim removed 4 bases at V and 5 bases at J, leaving 5 bases unmatched. CDR3 protein: CASSPGGQYGYTF. The CDR3 coding sequence is TGTGCCAGCAGCCCCGGGGGACAGTATGGCTACACCTTC.

The gene calls are TRBV9 and TRBJ2-7; 7 nucleotides agree with TRBD1. CDR3 length equals 15 residues. Per germline, CDR1 SGDLS and CDR2 YYNGEE. Unmatched junction bases numbered 6, after V lost 0 bases and J lost 3 bases. In nucleotides, the CDR3 is TGTGCCAGCAGCGTAGGGACAGGCTTCTTCTACGAGCAGTACGTC. Its translation: CASSVGTGFFYEQYV.

A few counts support this clone. The CDR3: CASSSRTSGGADEQFF. CDR3 bases: TGTGCCAGCAGCTCCAGGACTAGCGGGGGGGCCGATGAGCAGTTCTTC. The chain joins TRBV9 to TRBJ2-1; 15 bases match TRBD2. Per germline, CDR1 SGDLS and CDR2 YYNGEE. The V gene end was trimmed by 4 bases and the J gene end by 8 bases; junction bases not matched to a gene: 7. This CDR3 has 16 residues.

The chain has TRBV5-1 and TRBJ1-6; 8 positions agree with TRBD1. CDR1 is SGHRS, CDR2 YFSETQ, per germline. The V segment lost 4 bases and the J segment 9 bases; nucleotides outside the gene matches: 15. The CDR3 runs to 17 residues. This CDR3 reads CASSMGQASRHGSPLHF. The CDR3 DNA reads TGCGCCAGCAGCATGGGACAGGCGAGCAGGCATGGTTCACCCCTCCACTTT.

V usage is TRBV6-5 and J usage is TRBJ1-4, with D unclear. The V end was cut by 7 bases, the J end by 4 bases, with 16 bases between. CDR1 and CDR2 (germline): MNHEY, SVGAGI. The CDR3 sequence is 15 residues long. In DNA form, the CDR3 reads TGTGCCAGCACTCGTCAGATTCTTGTTAATGAAAAACTGTTTTTT. This translates into CASTRQILVNEKLFF.

This rearrangement joins TRBV7-9 to TRBJ1-2, with D uncertain. The CDR3 runs 11 residues. The germline CDR1 and CDR2 sequences are SEHNR and FQNEAQ (reference sequence). Trimming pared 4 bases from V and 5 bases from J, leaving 5 bases between. In nucleotides, the CDR3 is TGTGCCAGCAGCTGGAGTTATGGCTACACCTTC. Translated: CASSWSYGYTF.

The chain combines TRBV28 with TRBJ1-2; D might be TRBD1 (5 bases). Trimming cost V 3 bases and J 0 bases, with 14 bases left between them. The CDR3 is 16 residues long. Looked up from germline, CDR1 is MDHEN and CDR2 is SYDVKM. CDR3 bases: TGTGCCAGCAGTTTCCCCGGGGGTCCAGCTAACTATGGCTACACCTTC. Protein: CASSFPGGPANYGYTF.

The table lists this clone with a count of one. CDR3 residues: CAIGQGNIQYF. The CDR3 DNA reads TGTGCCATAGGACAGGGCAACATTCAGTACTTC. The chain joins TRBV6-6 to TRBJ2-4, with TRBD1 matching over 8 bases. The trim removed 10 bases at V and 7 bases at J, leaving 3 bases unmatched. Germline-derived CDR1 and CDR2 are MNHNY and SVGAGI (reference sequence). The CDR3 contains 11 residues.

This clone was seen only once. The chain employs TRBV2 and TRBJ2-1; 8 nucleotides agree with TRBD2. V trimming: 5 bases; J trimming: 0 bases; junction bases outside the gene matches: 3. Looked up from germline, CDR1 is SNHLY and CDR2 is FYNNEI. The CDR3 is 15 amino acids. The CDR3 region is CASSTGRASYNEQFF. CDR3 nucleotide sequence: TGTGCCAGCAGTACCGGGAGGGCCTCCTACAATGAGCAGTTCTTC.

This rearrangement joins TRBV28 to TRBJ2-7, with D perhaps matching TRBD1 (6 bases). With 6 bases removed from V and 4 bases from J, the gap between germline ends came to 16 bases. Germline V lookup: CDR1 MDHEN, CDR2 SYDVKM. The CDR3 has 14 residues. CDR3 nucleotide sequence: TGTGCCAGCAGAAAGACAGGACGCAGTTACGAGCAGTACTTC. As protein: CASRKTGRSYEQYF.

J is TRBJ2-7 and V is TRBV5-6; D not resolved. Germline V lookup: CDR1 SGHDT, CDR2 YYEEEE. Trimming cost V 0 bases and J 2 bases, with 15 bases left between them. This CDR3 is 16 amino acids long. CDR3 sequence reads: CASSLGWANFPYEQYV. The CDR3, as DNA: TGTGCCAGCAGCTTGGGATGGGCAAATTTCCCCTACGAGCAGTACGTC.

The genes are TRBV10-3 and TRBJ2-1, with D hard to call. Germline V gene lookup returns CDR1 ENHRY and CDR2 SYGVKD. V lost 6 bases to trimming and J lost 1 base, with 10 bases between them. CDR3 size: 14 residues. CDR3 nucleotide sequence: TGTGCCATCAGCTCTTTCGGGTCCTACAATGAGCAGTTCTTC. As protein: CAISSFGSYNEQFF.

This chain links TRBV6-4 with TRBJ1-2, with D possibly being TRBD1 (6 bases). Between the trimmed V and J ends, which lost 2 bases and 5 bases, there was a span of 30 bases. CDR1 is MRHNA, CDR2 SNTAGT, per germline. The CDR3 sequence is 20 residues long. The DNA for the CDR3 is TGTGCCAGCAGTGACCAATTACCGGGACACGGACTAGACACTCCTTATGGCTACACCTTC. It specifies CASSDQLPGHGLDTPYGYTF.

CDR3 residues: CASSLQGYGYTF. CDR3 nucleotides: TGTGCCAGCAGTTTACAGGGTTATGGCTACACCTTC. The rearrangement joins TRBV12-3 or TRBV12-4 to TRBJ1-2, with D possibly TRBD1 on 5 matching bases. This CDR3 spans 12 amino acids. V was trimmed by 2 bases and J by 5 bases, leaving 6 bases between them.

This chain connects TRBV11-3 to TRBJ2-5; TRBD2 matches at 8 bases. Looked up from germline, CDR1 is SGHNT and CDR2 is YENEEA. The length of the CDR3 is 17 residues. The ends lost 5 bases at V and 5 bases at J; junction bases unmatched: 16. The CDR3 reads CASSQGRGANVAETQYF. The DNA of the CDR3 is TGTGCCAGCAGCCAGGGGCGGGGGGCGAATGTCGCCGAGACCCAGTACTTC.

This chain joins TRBV5-6 and TRBJ2-6; D ambiguous. Germline V gene data show CDR1 as SGHDT and CDR2 as YYEEEE. The CDR3 has 15 amino acids. V was clipped by 2 bases and J by 4 bases, with 10 bases between them. For the CDR3, the DNA is TGTGCCAGCAGCTTCTCGGGTAGCGGGGCCAACGTCCTGACTTTC. Protein product: CASSFSGSGANVLTF.

The CDR3 coding sequence is TGCGCCAGCAGCTGGACAGGATTCTCCTACGAGCAGTACTTC. Amino acid sequence: CASSWTGFSYEQYF. This chain connects TRBV5-1 to TRBJ2-7; 7 nucleotides agree with TRBD1. Germline lookup yields CDR1 SGHRS and CDR2 YFSETQ. The CDR3 has 14 amino acids. V shed 3 bases and J 0 bases; nucleotides not matched to a gene: 3.

The chain couples TRBV7-6 to TRBJ2-1, with D tentatively TRBD1 (6 bases). The CDR3 loop spans 15 amino acids. The V and J ends lost 5 bases and 5 bases respectively, with 16 bases between them. The germline V gene has CDR1 SGHVS and CDR2 FNYEAQ. CDR3 nucleotides: TGTGCCAGCAGCATGGCAGGGGAGCCGCACAATGAGCAGTTCTTC. This gives the protein CASSMAGEPHNEQFF.

This chain joins TRBV30 and TRBJ2-5; D is unclear. This CDR3 has 13 amino acids. Germline values: CDR1 GTSNPN, CDR2 SVGIG (reference sequence). The V and J ends lost 8 bases and 0 bases respectively, with 13 bases between them. CDR3 loop: CARGLGNQETQYF. CDR3 sequence (DNA): TGTGCCCGCGGCCTAGGAAACCAAGAGACCCAGTACTTC.

CDR3 coding DNA: TGCGCCAGCAGTCAATCGGAGACGAGCTCCTACAATGAGCAGTTCTTC. It translates to CASSQSETSSYNEQFF. The V and J genes are TRBV23-1 and TRBJ2-1; D call uncertain. TRBV23-1 is designated an ORF whose function remains uncertain. V lost 0 bases, J lost 0 bases, and 9 bases lay in between. There are 16 residues in the CDR3.

V usage is TRBV2 and J usage is TRBJ1-5; 10 nucleotides agree with TRBD1. The CDR3 sequence is 15 residues long. From germline, CDR1 is SNHLY and CDR2 FYNNEI. J lost 6 bases, V lost 6 bases, and 8 bases had no gene match. CDR3 nucleotides: TGTGCCAGCAGAACGGACAGGGGGACGACTCAGCCCCAGCATTTT. It yields the protein CASRTDRGTTQPQHF.

CDR3 in DNA: TGTGCCAGCAGTTTCGGTCCCGAGCAGTACTTC. Residues: CASSFGPEQYF. This rearrangement joins TRBV27 to TRBJ2-7; D remains ambiguous. The CDR3 runs to 11 residues. The germline V gene has CDR1 MNHEY and CDR2 SMNVEV (reference sequence). Between the trimmed V and J ends, which lost 3 bases and 6 bases, there was a span of 6 bases.